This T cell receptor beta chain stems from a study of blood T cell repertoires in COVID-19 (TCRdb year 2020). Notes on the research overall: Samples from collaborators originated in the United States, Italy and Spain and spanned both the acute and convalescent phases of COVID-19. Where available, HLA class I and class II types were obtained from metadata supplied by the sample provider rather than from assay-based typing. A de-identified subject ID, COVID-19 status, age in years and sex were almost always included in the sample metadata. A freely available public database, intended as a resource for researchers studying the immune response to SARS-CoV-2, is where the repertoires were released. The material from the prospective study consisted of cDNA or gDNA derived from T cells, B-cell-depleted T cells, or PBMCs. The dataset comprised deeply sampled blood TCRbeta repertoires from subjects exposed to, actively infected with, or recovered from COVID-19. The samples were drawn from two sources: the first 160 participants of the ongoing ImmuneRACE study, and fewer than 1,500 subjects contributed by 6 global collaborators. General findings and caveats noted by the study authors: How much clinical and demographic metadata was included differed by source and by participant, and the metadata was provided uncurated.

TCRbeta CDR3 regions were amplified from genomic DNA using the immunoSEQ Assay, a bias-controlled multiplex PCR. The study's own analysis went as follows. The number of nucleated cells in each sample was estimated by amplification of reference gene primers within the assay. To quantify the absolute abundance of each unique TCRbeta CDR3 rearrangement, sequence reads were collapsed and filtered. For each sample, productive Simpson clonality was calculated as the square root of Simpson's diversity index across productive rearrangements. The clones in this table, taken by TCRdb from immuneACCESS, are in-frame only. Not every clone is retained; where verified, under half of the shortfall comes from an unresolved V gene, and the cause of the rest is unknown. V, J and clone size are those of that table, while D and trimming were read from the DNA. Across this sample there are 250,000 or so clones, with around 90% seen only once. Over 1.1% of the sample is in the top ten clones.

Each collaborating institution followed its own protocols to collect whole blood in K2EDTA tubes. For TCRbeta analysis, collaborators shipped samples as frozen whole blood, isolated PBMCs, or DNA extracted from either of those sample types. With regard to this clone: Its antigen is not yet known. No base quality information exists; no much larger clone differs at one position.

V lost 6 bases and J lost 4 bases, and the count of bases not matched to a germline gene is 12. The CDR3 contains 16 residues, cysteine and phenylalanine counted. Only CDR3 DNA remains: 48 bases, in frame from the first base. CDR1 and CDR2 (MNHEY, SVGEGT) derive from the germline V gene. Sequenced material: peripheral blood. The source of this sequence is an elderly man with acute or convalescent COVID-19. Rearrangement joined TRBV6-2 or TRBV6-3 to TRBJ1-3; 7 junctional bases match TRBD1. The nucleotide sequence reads TGTGCCAGCAGCCCTACAGGGGTAGTGGGAGGAAACACCATATATTTT. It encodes CASSPTGVVGGNTIYF.